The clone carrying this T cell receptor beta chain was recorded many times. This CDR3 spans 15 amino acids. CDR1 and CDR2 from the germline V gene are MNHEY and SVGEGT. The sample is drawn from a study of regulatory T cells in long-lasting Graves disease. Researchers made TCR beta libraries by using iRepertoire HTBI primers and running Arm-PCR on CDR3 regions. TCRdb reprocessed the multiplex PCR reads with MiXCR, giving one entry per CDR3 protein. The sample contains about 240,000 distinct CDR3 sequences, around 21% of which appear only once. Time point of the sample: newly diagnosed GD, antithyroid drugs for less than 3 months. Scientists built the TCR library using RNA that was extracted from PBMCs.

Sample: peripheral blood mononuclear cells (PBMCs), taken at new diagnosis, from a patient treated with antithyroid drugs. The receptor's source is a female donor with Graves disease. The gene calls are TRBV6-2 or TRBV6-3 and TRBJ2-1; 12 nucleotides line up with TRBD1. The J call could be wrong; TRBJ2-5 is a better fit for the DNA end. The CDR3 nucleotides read TGTGCCAGCAGTGCCGGGACAGGGGGCGTAGAGACCCAGTACTTC. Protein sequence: CASSAGTGGVETQYF.